This T cell receptor beta chain originates from a study of beta chain features in type 1 diabetes. The study reverse transcribed the entire isolated RNA, so it sequenced expressed TCRB transcripts. The repertoire was sequenced with immunoSEQ multiplex PCR; TCRdb's copy has only in-frame clones and lacks some. The sample has about 250,000 clones, 13% to 15% seen once. Averaging approximately 0.11 L, one heparinised blood draw came from each individual donor. Sorting produced populations that all topped 95% purity. This clone showed up just a few times. The CDR3 totals 14 residues. Germline-derived CDR1 and CDR2 are SGHDT and YYEEEE. V shed 10 bases and J 4 bases; nucleotides not matched to a gene: 9.

The sequence derives from a woman between 40 and 50 years old in good health. V usage is TRBV5-6 and J usage is TRBJ2-3; 10 positions match TRBD2. The specimen was naive CD4+ T cells from blood. CDR3 bases: TGTGCCGCAGCAGGAGCGGGGGGGTCAGATACGCAGTATTTT. Amino acid sequence: CAAAGAGGSDTQYF.